Given below is one T cell receptor beta chain in context. The data derive from a study of blood T cell repertoires in COVID-19. Study details: T cells, B-cell-depleted T cells, or PBMCs supplied cDNA or gDNA.

Seattle patient enrollment occurred during active infection, with longitudinal follow-up thereafter. Deletions cut 2 bases from V and 1 base from J, with 14 bases between. Germline V CDR1 and CDR2: MRHNA, SNTAGT. The CDR3 contains 17 residues. In the original analysis: The authors estimated nucleated cell counts from reference gene primer amplification. Assay used: immunoSEQ multiplex PCR; TCRdb lists only in-frame clones, some missing. V, J and clone size reflect that table, while D and trimming were determined from the DNA. The table records about 270,000 clones, roughly 90% of them present only once.

This sequence joins TRBV6-4 and TRBJ2-2; maybe TRBD2 (6 bases). The sequenced sample was peripheral blood. The origin of this receptor is a woman aged 25 to 39 with COVID-19, enrolled during active disease. The CDR3 protein is CASSDGIRGGNTGELFF. DNA of the CDR3: TGTGCCAGCAGTGACGGTATTCGGGGAGGGAACACCGGGGAGCTGTTTTTT.